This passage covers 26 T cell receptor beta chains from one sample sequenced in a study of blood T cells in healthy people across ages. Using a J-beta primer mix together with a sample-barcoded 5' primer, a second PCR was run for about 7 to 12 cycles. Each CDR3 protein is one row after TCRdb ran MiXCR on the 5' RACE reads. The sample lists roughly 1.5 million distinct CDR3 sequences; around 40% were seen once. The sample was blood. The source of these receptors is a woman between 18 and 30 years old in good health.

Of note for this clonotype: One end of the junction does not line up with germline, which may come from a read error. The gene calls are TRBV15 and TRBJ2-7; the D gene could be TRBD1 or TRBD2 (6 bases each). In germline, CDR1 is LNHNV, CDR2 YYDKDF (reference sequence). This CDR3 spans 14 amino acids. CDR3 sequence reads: CATSIRVGGYERYF. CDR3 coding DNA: TGTGCCACCAGCATAAGGGTGGGGGGCTACGAGCGGTACTTC.

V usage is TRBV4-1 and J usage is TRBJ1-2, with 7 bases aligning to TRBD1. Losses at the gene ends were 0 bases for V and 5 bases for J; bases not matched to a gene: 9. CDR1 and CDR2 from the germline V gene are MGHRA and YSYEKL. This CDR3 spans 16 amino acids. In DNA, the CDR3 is TGCGCCAGCAGCCAAGATGAGGGGGCAGCGTGGTATGGCTACACCTTC. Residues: CASSQDEGAAWYGYTF.

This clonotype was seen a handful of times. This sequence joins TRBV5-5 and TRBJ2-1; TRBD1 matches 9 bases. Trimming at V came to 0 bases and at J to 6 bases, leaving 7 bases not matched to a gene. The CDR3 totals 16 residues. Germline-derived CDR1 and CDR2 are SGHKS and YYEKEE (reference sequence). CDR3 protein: CASSLGDRVKRNEQFF. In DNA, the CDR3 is TGTGCCAGCAGCTTGGGGGACAGGGTGAAGCGCAATGAGCAGTTCTTC. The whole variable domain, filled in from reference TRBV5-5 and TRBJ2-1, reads DAGVTQSPTHLIKTRGQQVTLRCSPISGHKSVSWYQQVLGQGPQFIFQYYEKEERGRGNFPDRFSARQFPNYSSELNVNALLLGDSALYLCASSLGDRVKRNEQFFGPGTRLTVL.

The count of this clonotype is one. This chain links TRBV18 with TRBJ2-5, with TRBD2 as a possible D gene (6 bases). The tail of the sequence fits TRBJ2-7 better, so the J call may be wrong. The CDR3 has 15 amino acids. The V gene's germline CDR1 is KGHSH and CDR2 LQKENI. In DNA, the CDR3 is TGTGCCAGCTCACCAAGCCGGGGCGGGAATGGCGAGCAGTACTTC. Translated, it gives CASSPSRGGNGEQYF.

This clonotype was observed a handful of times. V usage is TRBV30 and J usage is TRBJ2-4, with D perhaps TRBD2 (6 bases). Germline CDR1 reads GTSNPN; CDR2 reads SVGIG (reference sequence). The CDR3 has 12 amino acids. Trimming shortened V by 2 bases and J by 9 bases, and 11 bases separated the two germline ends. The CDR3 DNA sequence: TGTGCCTGGAGTAGGCGGGGTGTCATTCAGTACTTC. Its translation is CAWSRRGVIQYF.

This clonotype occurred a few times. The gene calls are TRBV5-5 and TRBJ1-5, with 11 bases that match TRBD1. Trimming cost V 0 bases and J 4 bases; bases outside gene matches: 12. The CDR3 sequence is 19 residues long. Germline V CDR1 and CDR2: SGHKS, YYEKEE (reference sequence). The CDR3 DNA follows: TGTGCCAGCAGCTTGGACCGGGACAGGGGGGTAGATGGGAATCAGCCCCAGCATTTT. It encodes CASSLDRDRGVDGNQPQHF.

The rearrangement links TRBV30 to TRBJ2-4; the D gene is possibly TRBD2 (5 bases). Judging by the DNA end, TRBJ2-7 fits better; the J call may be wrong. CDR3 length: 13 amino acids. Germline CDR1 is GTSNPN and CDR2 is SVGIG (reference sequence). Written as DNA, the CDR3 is TGTGCCTGGAGTGCCCAACGGGATGGCGAGCAGTACTTC. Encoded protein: CAWSAQRDGEQYF.

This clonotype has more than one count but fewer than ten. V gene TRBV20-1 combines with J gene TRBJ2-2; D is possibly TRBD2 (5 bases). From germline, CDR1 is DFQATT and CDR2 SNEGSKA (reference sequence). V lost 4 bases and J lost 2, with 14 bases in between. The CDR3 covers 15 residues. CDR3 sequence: CSANSLGLNTGELFF. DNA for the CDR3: TGCAGTGCTAATTCCTTAGGACTCAACACCGGGGAGCTGTTTTTT.

The CDR3 loop is CASSAPGQGTSAFF. CDR3 coding DNA: TGTGCCAGCAGTGCACCGGGACAGGGAACTTCAGCTTTCTTT. The V gene is TRBV6-2 or TRBV6-3, the J gene TRBJ1-1; 9 nucleotides line up with TRBD1. The junction had 11 bases not matched to a gene; V was cut back by 5 bases and J by 10 bases. Per the germline V gene, CDR1 is MNHEY and CDR2 is SVGEGT. CDR3 size: 14 residues.

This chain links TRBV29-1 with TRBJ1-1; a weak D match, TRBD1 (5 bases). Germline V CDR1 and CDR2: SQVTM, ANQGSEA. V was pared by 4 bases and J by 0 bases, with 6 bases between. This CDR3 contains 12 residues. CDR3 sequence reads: CSVARVNTEAFF. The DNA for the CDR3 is TGCAGCGTTGCCAGGGTGAACACTGAAGCTTTCTTT.

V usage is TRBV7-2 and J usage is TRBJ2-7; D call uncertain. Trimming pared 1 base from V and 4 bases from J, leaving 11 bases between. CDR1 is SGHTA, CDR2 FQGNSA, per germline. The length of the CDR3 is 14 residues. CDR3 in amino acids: CASSLERQMYEQYF. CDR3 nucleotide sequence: TGTGCCAGCAGCTTAGAACGCCAAATGTACGAGCAGTACTTC.

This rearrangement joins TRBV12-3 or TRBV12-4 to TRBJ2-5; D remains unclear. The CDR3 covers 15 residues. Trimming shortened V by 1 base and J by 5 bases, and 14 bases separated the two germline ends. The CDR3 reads CASSLDSGEWETQYF. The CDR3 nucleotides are TGTGCCAGCAGTTTAGATTCGGGTGAATGGGAGACCCAGTACTTC.

The CDR3, as DNA: TGTGCCAGCAGCTCCGGTTGGAGTAGCGGTAATGAGCAGTTCTTC. Amino acid sequence: CASSSGWSSGNEQFF. The chain carries TRBV5-4 and TRBJ2-1; TRBD2 is a possible D gene (6 bases). Trimming left V 3 bases short and J 7 bases short, with 17 bases between. Germline V gene lookup returns CDR1 SGHNT and CDR2 YYREEE (reference sequence). This CDR3 has 15 amino acids.

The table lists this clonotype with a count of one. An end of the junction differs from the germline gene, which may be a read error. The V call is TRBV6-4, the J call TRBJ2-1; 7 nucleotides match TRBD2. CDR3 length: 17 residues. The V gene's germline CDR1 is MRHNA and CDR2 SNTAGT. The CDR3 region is CASSYSSWEGSTNEQFF. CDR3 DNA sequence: TGTGCCAGCAGTTACTCGAGCTGGGAGGGATCAACAAATGAGCAGTTCTTC.

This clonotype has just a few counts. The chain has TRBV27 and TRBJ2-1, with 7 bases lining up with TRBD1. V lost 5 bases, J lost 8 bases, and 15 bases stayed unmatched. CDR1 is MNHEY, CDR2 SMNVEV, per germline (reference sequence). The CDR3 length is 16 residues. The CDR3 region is CASSPRTGNIGDEQFF. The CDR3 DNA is TGTGCCAGCAGTCCCCGGACAGGAAACATTGGCGATGAGCAGTTCTTC.

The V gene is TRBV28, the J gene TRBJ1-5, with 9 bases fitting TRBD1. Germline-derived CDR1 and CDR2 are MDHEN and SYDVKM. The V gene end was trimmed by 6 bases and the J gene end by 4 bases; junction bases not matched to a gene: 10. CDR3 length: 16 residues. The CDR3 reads CASREGTGLQNQPQHF. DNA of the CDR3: TGTGCCAGCAGAGAAGGGACAGGGTTGCAGAATCAGCCCCAGCATTTT.

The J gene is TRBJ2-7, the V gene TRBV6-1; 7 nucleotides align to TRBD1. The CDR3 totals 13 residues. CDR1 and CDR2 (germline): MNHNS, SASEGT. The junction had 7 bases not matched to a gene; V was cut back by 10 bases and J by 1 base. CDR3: CATLTGASYEQYF. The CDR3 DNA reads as TGTGCCACCTTAACAGGGGCGTCCTACGAGCAGTACTTC.

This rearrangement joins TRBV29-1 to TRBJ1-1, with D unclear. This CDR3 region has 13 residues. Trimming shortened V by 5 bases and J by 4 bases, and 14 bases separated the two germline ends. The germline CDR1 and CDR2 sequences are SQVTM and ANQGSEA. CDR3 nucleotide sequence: TGCAGCGTTTGCCGGGTGGTTCCCACTGAAGCTTTCTTT. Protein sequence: CSVCRVVPTEAFF.

DNA of the CDR3: TGTGCCAGCAGCTTACAACAGGAGAACACTGAAGCTTTCTTT. Translation: CASSLQQENTEAFF. J is TRBJ1-1 and V is TRBV7-8, with D perhaps matching TRBD1 (5 bases). V lost 2 bases, J lost 1 base, and 8 bases lay in between. The CDR3 spans 14 residues. Germline V gene lookup returns CDR1 SGHVS and CDR2 FQNEAQ.

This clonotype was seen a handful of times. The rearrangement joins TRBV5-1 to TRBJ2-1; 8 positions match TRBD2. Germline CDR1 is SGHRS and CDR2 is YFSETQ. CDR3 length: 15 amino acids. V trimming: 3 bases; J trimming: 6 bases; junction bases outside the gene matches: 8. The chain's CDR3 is CASSWPGLGSNEQFF. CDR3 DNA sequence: TGCGCCAGCAGCTGGCCGGGACTAGGCTCCAATGAGCAGTTCTTC.

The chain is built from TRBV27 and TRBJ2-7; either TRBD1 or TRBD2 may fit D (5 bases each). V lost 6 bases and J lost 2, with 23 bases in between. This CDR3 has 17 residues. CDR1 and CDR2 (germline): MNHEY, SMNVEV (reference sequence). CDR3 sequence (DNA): TGTGCCAGCAGCCTTATTGCGAGGGGCGGGCCACCCTACGAGCAGTACTTC. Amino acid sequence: CASSLIARGGPPYEQYF.

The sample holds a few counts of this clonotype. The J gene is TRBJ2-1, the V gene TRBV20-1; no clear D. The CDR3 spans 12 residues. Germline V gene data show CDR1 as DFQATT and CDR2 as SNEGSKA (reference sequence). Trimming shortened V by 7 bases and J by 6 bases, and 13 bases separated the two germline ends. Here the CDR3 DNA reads TGCAGTGGCGCGGTTTCGATCAATGAGCAGTTCTTC. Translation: CSGAVSINEQFF.

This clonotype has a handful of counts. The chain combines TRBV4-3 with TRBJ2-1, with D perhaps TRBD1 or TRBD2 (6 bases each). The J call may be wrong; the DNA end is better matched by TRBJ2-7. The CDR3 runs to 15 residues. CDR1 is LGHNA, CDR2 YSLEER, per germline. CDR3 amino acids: CASSQELGGSNEQYF. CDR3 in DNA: TGCGCCAGCAGCCAAGAACTGGGGGGCAGCAATGAGCAGTACTTC.

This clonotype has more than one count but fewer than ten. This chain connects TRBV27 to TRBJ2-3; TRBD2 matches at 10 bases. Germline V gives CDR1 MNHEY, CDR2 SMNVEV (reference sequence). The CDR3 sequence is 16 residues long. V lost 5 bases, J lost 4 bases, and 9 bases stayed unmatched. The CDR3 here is CASSPYASGGADTQYF. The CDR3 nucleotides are TGTGCCAGCAGTCCCTACGCGAGCGGGGGGGCAGATACGCAGTATTTT.

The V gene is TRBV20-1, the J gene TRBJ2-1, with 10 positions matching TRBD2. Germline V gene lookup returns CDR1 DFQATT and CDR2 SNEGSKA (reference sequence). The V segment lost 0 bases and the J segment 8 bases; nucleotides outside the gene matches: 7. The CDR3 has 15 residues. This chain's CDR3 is CSARDPSGRAHEQFF. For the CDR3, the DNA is TGCAGTGCTAGAGATCCGAGCGGGAGGGCCCATGAGCAGTTCTTC.

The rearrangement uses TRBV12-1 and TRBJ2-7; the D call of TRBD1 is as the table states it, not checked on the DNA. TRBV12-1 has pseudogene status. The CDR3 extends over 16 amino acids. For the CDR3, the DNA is TGTGCCAGCAGAACAAAGACAGGTCGGGTTGAGGGCGAGCAGTACTTC. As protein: CASRTKTGRVEGEQYF.